Sequencing of this T cell receptor beta chain was carried out in a study of T cell repertoires in cytomegalovirus infection. On the study more broadly: In public TCR beta signatures, there were indications of both CMV infection and matching HLA type. Points from the study as a whole: Summed frequency of public TCR beta families distinguished CMV carriers with the relevant HLA. HLA-C-restricted CMV clonotypes gave the most frequent clonotype in two of eight donors.

On this clonotype itself: Its antigen is unidentified.

Germline assignment: CDR1 SGHNT and CDR2 YYREEE (reference sequence). V shed 1 base, J shed 4 bases, and the junction held 4 bases outside the gene matches. The CDR3 runs 14 residues. One entry per CDR3 protein results from TCRdb running MiXCR on the reads. The sample has 150,000 to 200,000 distinct CDR3 sequences; approximately 14% are singletons. This TCR was sampled from a human donor in good health (CMV status not recorded). Some clones in this sample may be carry-over from other donors' samples. V gene TRBV5-4 combines with J gene TRBJ2-7, with 8 positions matching TRBD1. Sequencing was performed on PBMCs. The CDR3 DNA reads TGTGCCAGCAGCTTGCCGGACAGGGAGTACGAGCAGTACTTC. Protein product: CASSLPDREYEQYF. The full variable domain, with the rest looked up from reference TRBV5-4 and TRBJ2-7, is ETGVTQSPTHLIKTRGQQVTLRCSSQSGHNTVSWYQQALGQGPQFIFQYYREEENGRGNFPPRFSGLQFPNYSSELNVNALELDDSALYLCASSLPDREYEQYFGPGTRLTVT.